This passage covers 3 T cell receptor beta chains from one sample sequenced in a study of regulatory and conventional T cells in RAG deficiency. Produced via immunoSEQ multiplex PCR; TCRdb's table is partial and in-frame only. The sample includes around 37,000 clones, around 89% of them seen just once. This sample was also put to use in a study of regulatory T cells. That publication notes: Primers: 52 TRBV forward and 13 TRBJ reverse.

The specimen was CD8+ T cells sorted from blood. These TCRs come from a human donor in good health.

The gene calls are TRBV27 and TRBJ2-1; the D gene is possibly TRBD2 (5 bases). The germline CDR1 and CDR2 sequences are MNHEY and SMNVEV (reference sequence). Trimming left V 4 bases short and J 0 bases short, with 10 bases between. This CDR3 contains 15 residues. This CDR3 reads CASSSQADSYNEQFF. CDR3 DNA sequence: TGTGCCAGCAGTTCCCAAGCGGACTCCTACAATGAGCAGTTCTTC.

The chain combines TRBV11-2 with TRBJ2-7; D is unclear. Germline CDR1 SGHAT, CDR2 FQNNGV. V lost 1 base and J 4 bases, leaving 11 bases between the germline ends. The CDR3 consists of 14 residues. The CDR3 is CASSLGQENYEQYF. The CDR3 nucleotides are TGTGCCAGCAGCTTAGGTCAGGAAAATTACGAGCAGTACTTC.

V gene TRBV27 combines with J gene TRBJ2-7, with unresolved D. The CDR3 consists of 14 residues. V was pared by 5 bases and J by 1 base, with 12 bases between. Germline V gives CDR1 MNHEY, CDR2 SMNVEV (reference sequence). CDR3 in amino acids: CASSPGLGSYEQYF. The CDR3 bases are TGTGCCAGCAGTCCTGGGCTGGGATCCTACGAGCAGTACTTC.